The T cell receptor beta chain under discussion was sequenced for a study of beta chain features in type 1 diabetes (dated by TCRdb to the late 2010s). At the level of the whole study: Mean age, gender distribution, total cell number and subset yield were not different between patients and healthy donors. A total of about 110 million sorted cells were examined across all samples, and the number of cells per subset was strongly correlated with RNA yield. The study compared TCRB repertoires of sorted circulating CD4+ T cell subsets between recently diagnosed type 1 diabetes patients and matched healthy donors. Regulatory and stem cell-like memory subsets were obtained from only 8 patients and roughly eight healthy donors, while naive and central memory subsets were obtained from all 30 or so donors.

From the cysteine up to the phenylalanine, the CDR3 has a length of 15 residues. CDR3 DNA only is kept here, 45 bases in frame from base 1. Per the germline V gene, MNHEY is the CDR1 and SVGAGI is the CDR2. Here V drops 6 bases and J drops 0 bases, and the junction holds 4 bases not matched to any gene. The entire amount of isolated RNA was reverse transcribed using the High Capacity cDNA Reverse Transcription Kit, so the sequenced TCRB transcripts were expressed ones. Naive, central memory and regulatory T cell samples underwent deep immunoSEQ sequencing, averaging around 4 million total reads per sample. Sorted cells were lysed in RLT buffer and RNA was extracted with DNase-treated RNeasy Micro or Mini kits, depending on cell number. Each cell subset was processed separately to prevent cross-contamination, with patient and healthy donor samples processed together. Using the immunoSEQ multiplex PCR, TCRB sequences were amplified from cDNA into 87-bp fragments spanning the CDR3 region. Amplicons were sequenced on the Illumina HiSeq platform. The study's processing was this. Synthetic template baselines were used to correct PCR bias computationally, reads within Hamming distance 2 were collapsed together, and singletons that could not be merged were discarded. Reads were aligned against IMGT to assign V, D and J genes, CDR3 length and insertions or deletions at six rearrangement sites. Within each subset, clonotype counts were normalized to sorted cell number, and only after that were true diversity and Gini coefficients computed with the tcR R package. The overlap coefficient, calculated on TCRB nucleotide sequences, was used to measure repertoire sharing. As a proxy for the pre-selection repertoire, out-of-frame TCRB sequences from naive cells were analyzed. TCRdb mirrors the immuneACCESS table, restricted to in-frame sequences. Some clones are absent from its copies; in checked studies, under half trace to an unresolved V gene, and the reason for the others is unknown. That table is the source of V, J and clone size, and D and trimming were worked out from the DNA. In all, the sample holds 600,000 to 700,000 clones, and 9.5% to 15% of those were seen once. Of the sample, 0.09% to 0.15% is held by the ten largest clones.

There are a few counts of this clone. The antigen this receptor binds is unknown. Within one base of it there is no much larger clone, and no base qualities were kept. Each donor gave one peripheral blood draw, roughly 120 mL on average, collected into heparinised tubes. Naive, central memory, regulatory and stem cell-like memory CD4+ T cells were sorted on a BD FACSAria II using a panel including CD45RO, CCR7, CD25, CD127, CD95 and CD27. Purity was above 95% for every sorted population. PBMCs were isolated immediately by Lymphoprep density gradient centrifugation and stained directly without culture. So that batch effects would be minimized, each experiment stained and sorted samples in pairs, pairing one healthy donor with one patient. Beyond this particular receptor, the publication reports: Because the HLA sub-analyses included only small numbers of individuals, any influence of HLA type on TCRB rearrangement was left unresolved. In all four CD4+ subsets, TCRB CDR3 length was moderately but significantly shorter in type 1 diabetes patients. Sequencing cDNA rather than genomic DNA could over-represent highly expressing activated cells, although activation and CD3 levels did not differ between groups. Fewer insertions and more nucleotide deletions at VDJ recombination sites were observed in patients with type 1 diabetes, implying thymic rearrangement abnormalities. Naive, central memory and regulatory TCRB repertoires appeared more similar among patients than among healthy donors. PCR may preferentially amplify shorter templates, but because patient and control samples were amplified and corrected together, any resulting skew would affect both groups equally.

Rearrangement joined TRBV6-5 to TRBJ2-1; the central 8 bases match TRBD2. Sequences were obtained from naive CD4+ T cells from blood. The cell subset or site label, as the study defines it: true naive CD4+ T cells. This clonotype was sampled from a young man with type 1 diabetes. The CDR3 region reads CASRGGGSSYNEQFF. The DNA is as follows: TGTGCCAGCAGGGGCGGGGGGAGCTCCTACAATGAGCAGTTCTTC.